A selection of T cell receptor beta chains follows, all from one sample in a study of blood T cell repertoires in COVID-19. Generated by immunoSEQ multiplex PCR, the TCRdb table keeps only in-frame clones and is missing some. The sample comprises tens of thousands of clones, less than 90% of which are singletons, and roughly a fifth rests with the top ten. The sequenced sample was peripheral blood. All receptors derive from a man between 65 and 85 years old with acute or convalescent COVID-19. The CDR3 runs from the conserved cysteine through the conserved F or W. The order of the fields is CDR3 length, V gene, D gene, J gene, clone size, CDR3 DNA, CDR3 protein. The D gene is left open where the match is weak. Size is omitted from some rows. Given values are once, few, many or a class for expanded clones.

len: 15
v_gene: TRBV5-4
d_gene: TRBD2
j_gene: TRBJ2-3
abundance: NA
CDR3nt: TGTGCCAGCAGCCAGCGGGAGGGAGGGACAGATACGCAGTATTTT
CDR3aa: CASSQREGGTDTQYF

len: 13
v_gene: TRBV11-2
d_gene: NA
j_gene: TRBJ2-1
abundance: NA
CDR3nt: TGTGCCAGCAGCACGGGTCTTGACAATGAGCAGTTCTTC
CDR3aa: CASSTGLDNEQFF

len: 14
v_gene: TRBV19
d_gene: TRBD2
j_gene: TRBJ2-7
abundance: NA
CDR3nt: TGTGCCAGTAGTATGGCTAGCGGGAACTACGAGCAGTACTTC
CDR3aa: CASSMASGNYEQYF

len: 15
v_gene: TRBV3-1/TRBV3-2
d_gene: NA
j_gene: TRBJ2-5
abundance: NA
CDR3nt: TGTGCCAGCAGCGCTGGACCAGGGGCTGAGGGGACCCAGTACTTC
CDR3aa: CASSAGPGAEGTQYF

len: 15
v_gene: TRBV5-4
d_gene: NA
j_gene: TRBJ2-7
abundance: NA
CDR3nt: TGTGCCAGCAGCCCAAGAGGAGGGGATACCAACGAGCAGTACTTC
CDR3aa: CASSPRGGDTNEQYF

len: 16
v_gene: TRBV7-3
d_gene: TRBD1
j_gene: TRBJ1-2
abundance: NA
CDR3nt: TGTGCCAGCAGCTTAACAGGCGGACAGGACATCTATGGCTACACCTTC
CDR3aa: CASSLTGGQDIYGYTF

len: 12
v_gene: TRBV6-5
d_gene: NA
j_gene: TRBJ1-1
abundance: once
CDR3nt: TGTGCCAGCTCCCACTTTTACACTGAAGCTTTCTTT
CDR3aa: CASSHFYTEAFF

len: 14
v_gene: TRBV4-3
d_gene: NA
j_gene: TRBJ1-1
abundance: NA
CDR3nt: TGCGCCAGCAGCCAAGATCTTTGGGCCACTGAAGCTTTCTTT
CDR3aa: CASSQDLWATEAFF

len: 13
v_gene: TRBV27
d_gene: NA
j_gene: TRBJ1-2
abundance: few
CDR3nt: TGTGCCAGCAGTTTTTCGGGAGACTATGGCTACACCTTC
CDR3aa: CASSFSGDYGYTF

len: 15
v_gene: TRBV5-4
d_gene: NA
j_gene: TRBJ2-1
abundance: NA
CDR3nt: TGTGCCAGCAGCTTTGAGGACAAAACCTACAATGAGCAGTTCTTC
CDR3aa: CASSFEDKTYNEQFF

len: 13
v_gene: TRBV7-9
d_gene: NA
j_gene: TRBJ2-1
abundance: NA
CDR3nt: TGTGCCAGCAGCCCGAGGGGACAAAATGAGCAGTTCTTC
CDR3aa: CASSPRGQNEQFF

len: 12
v_gene: TRBV5-4
d_gene: NA
j_gene: TRBJ1-1
abundance: NA
CDR3nt: TGTGCCAGCAGCTTGAGGGCGGGTGAAGCTTTCTTT
CDR3aa: CASSLRAGEAFF

len: 17
v_gene: TRBV6-2/TRBV6-3
d_gene: TRBD2
j_gene: TRBJ2-3
abundance: once
CDR3nt: TGTGCCAGCAGTTACGATCGAGCTAGCGGGAACACAGATACGCAGTATTTT
CDR3aa: CASSYDRASGNTDTQYF

len: 14
v_gene: TRBV19
d_gene: NA
j_gene: TRBJ1-3
abundance: NA
CDR3nt: TGTGCCAGTAGTATGCGACACTCTGGAAACACCATATATTTT
CDR3aa: CASSMRHSGNTIYF

len: 16
v_gene: TRBV7-9
d_gene: TRBD2
j_gene: TRBJ2-5
abundance: NA
CDR3nt: TGTGCCAGCAGCGTACTTACTAGCGGAGGACGTCAGACCCAGTACTTC
CDR3aa: CASSVLTSGGRQTQYF

len: 14
v_gene: TRBV2
d_gene: NA
j_gene: TRBJ2-5
abundance: NA
CDR3nt: TGTGCCAGCAGTGGGCGGAGGGGTCGAGAGACCCAGTACTTC
CDR3aa: CASSGRRGRETQYF

len: 13
v_gene: TRBV7-3
d_gene: TRBD2
j_gene: TRBJ2-2
abundance: few
CDR3nt: TGTGCCAGCAGCATACTAGCGATCGGGGAGCTGTTTTTT
CDR3aa: CASSILAIGELFF

len: 12
v_gene: TRBV24-1
d_gene: NA
j_gene: TRBJ1-2
abundance: once
CDR3nt: TGTGCCACTGGCCCGGGGAACTATGGCTACACCTTC
CDR3aa: CATGPGNYGYTF

len: 16
v_gene: TRBV3-1/TRBV3-2
d_gene: NA
j_gene: TRBJ1-6
abundance: NA
CDR3nt: TGTGCCAGCAGCCACGGGAGGAGGGGCCTTAATTCACCCCTCCACTTT
CDR3aa: CASSHGRRGLNSPLHF

len: 17
v_gene: TRBV23-1
d_gene: NA
j_gene: TRBJ2-7
abundance: NA
CDR3nt: TGCGCCAGCAGTCAATCGTTCCCAGCGCAAGAGAAATACGAGCAGTACTTC
CDR3aa: CASSQSFPAQEKYEQYF

len: 15
v_gene: TRBV5-8
d_gene: TRBD1
j_gene: TRBJ1-2
abundance: NA
CDR3nt: TGTGCCAGCAGCCCCACAGGGGTCTCTAACAGGGGCTACACCTTC
CDR3aa: CASSPTGVSNRGYTF

len: 16
v_gene: TRBV5-1
d_gene: TRBD2
j_gene: TRBJ2-2
abundance: NA
CDR3nt: TGCGCCAGCAGCATCCTTAGCGGGAGCTCGACCGGGGAGCTGTTTTTT
CDR3aa: CASSILSGSSTGELFF

len: 14
v_gene: TRBV19
d_gene: TRBD1
j_gene: TRBJ1-4
abundance: NA
CDR3nt: TGTGCCAGTAGTGTGGTGGGACAGGCCGAAAAACTGTTTTTT
CDR3aa: CASSVVGQAEKLFF

len: 15
v_gene: TRBV5-1
d_gene: NA
j_gene: TRBJ2-5
abundance: few
CDR3nt: TGCGCCAGCAGCTTTGGTGGGAGTGGAGGGGAGACCCAGTACTTC
CDR3aa: CASSFGGSGGETQYF

len: 13
v_gene: TRBV6-2/TRBV6-3
d_gene: NA
j_gene: TRBJ1-5
abundance: NA
CDR3nt: TGTGCCAGCAGTTATGCGGAGAATCAGCCCCAGCATTTT
CDR3aa: CASSYAENQPQHF

len: 15
v_gene: TRBV7-3
d_gene: TRBD2
j_gene: TRBJ2-3
abundance: NA
CDR3nt: TGTGCCAGCAGCCCCACTAGCGGGAGTGCAGATACGCAGTATTTT
CDR3aa: CASSPTSGSADTQYF

len: 15
v_gene: TRBV7-7
d_gene: NA
j_gene: TRBJ2-5
abundance: NA
CDR3nt: TGTGCCAGCAGCATAACGGGACTGTCTCAAGAGACCCAGTACTTC
CDR3aa: CASSITGLSQETQYF

len: 12
v_gene: TRBV6-5
d_gene: TRBD2
j_gene: TRBJ2-2
abundance: NA
CDR3nt: TGTGCCGGCGGGAGAAACACCGGGGAGCTGTTTTTT
CDR3aa: CAGGRNTGELFF

len: 12
v_gene: TRBV11-2
d_gene: NA
j_gene: TRBJ2-7
abundance: NA
CDR3nt: TGTGCCAGCAGCTGGCAGGGGTACGAGCAGTACTTC
CDR3aa: CASSWQGYEQYF